The clone carrying this TCR beta chain was seen more than once but under ten times. Its antigen is undetermined. Sequencing used immunoSEQ multiplex PCR; TCRdb keeps in-frame clones, though not all of them. In the table there are about 45,000 clones, roughly 60% of which are singletons. The data belong to a study of radiotherapy plus CTLA-4 blockade in lung cancer. Findings and limits, study-wide: Subsequent to radiotherapy plus ipilimumab, tumor-derived TCR clones underwent expansion in blood.

The germline gives CDR1 SGHRS, CDR2 YFSETQ. The V end lost 0 bases, the J end lost 7 bases, and 11 bases lay between the germline ends. The CDR3 contains 14 residues. People whose metastatic non-small-cell lung cancer was chemo-refractory got focal radiation along with CTLA-4 blockade by ipilimumab. The rearrangement uses TRBV5-1 and TRBJ1-5; maybe TRBD1 (5 bases). This clonotype was sampled from a human donor with non-small cell lung cancer who had a partial response to radiotherapy plus ipilimumab. This specimen consisted of peripheral blood, obtained from a patient treated with radiotherapy plus ipilimumab. The CDR3 region is CASSLGAGLQPQHF. CDR3 in DNA: TGCGCCAGCAGCTTGGGGGCAGGGCTACAGCCCCAGCATTTT. Together with reference TRBV5-1 and TRBJ1-5, the CDR3 gives the full variable domain: KAGVTQTPRYLIKTRGQQVTLSCSPISGHRSVSWYQQTPGQGLQFLFEYFSETQRNKGNFPGRFSGRQFSNSRSEMNVSTLELGDSALYLCASSLGAGLQPQHFGDGTRLSIL.